This passage covers 29 T cell receptor beta chains from one sample sequenced in a study of response to subunit inactivated influenza vaccine. TCRdb used MiXCR to reprocess the RT-PCR reads, holding one entry per CDR3 protein. The sample carries 860,000 or so distinct CDR3 sequences, around 20% recorded once. Source: PBMCs from blood, taken roughly 5 days after vaccination. These receptors all stem from a man aged 50 or older who received an inactivated influenza vaccine.

This sequence joins TRBV29-1 and TRBJ2-2; possible D gene TRBD2, 5 bases. Trimming left V 6 bases short and J 7 bases short, with 9 bases between. CDR1 and CDR2 (germline): SQVTM, ANQGSEA. This CDR3 has 11 residues. The CDR3 loop reads CSVESGGELFF. DNA of the CDR3: TGCAGCGTCGAAAGCGGCGGGGAGCTGTTTTTT.

The CDR3 nucleotides read TGCGCCAGCAGCTTGGCAGTTGGGTCTGCAGATACGCAGTATTTT. Its protein product is CASSLAVGSADTQYF. The rearrangement links TRBV5-1 to TRBJ2-3; D ambiguous. The V gene's germline CDR1 is SGHRS and CDR2 YFSETQ. Deletions cut 0 bases from V and 4 bases from J, with 12 bases between. This CDR3 is 15 amino acids long.

DNA for the CDR3: TGTGCCAGCAGTTACTCGATCGGGAGCCTTGGAAACTATGGCTACACCTTC. Its protein is CASSYSIGSLGNYGYTF. The chain combines TRBV6-2 or TRBV6-3 with TRBJ1-2; D unclear. This CDR3 has 17 residues. Germline loops: CDR1 MNHEY, CDR2 SVGEGT. Between the trimmed V and J ends, which lost 0 bases and 2 bases, there was a span of 16 bases.

This clonotype was seen only a few times. The chain links TRBV4-3 to TRBJ1-1; no clear D. Germline lookup yields CDR1 LGHNA and CDR2 YSLEER. V lost 0 bases to trimming and J lost 11 bases, with 10 bases between them. The CDR3 extends over 12 amino acids. Written as DNA, the CDR3 is TGCGCCAGCAGCCAAGATGGCGGAAGGGCTTTCTTT. This encodes CASSQDGGRAFF.

This clonotype has ten or more counts. The chain is built from TRBV7-2 and TRBJ1-5; no reliable D call. CDR3 size: 14 residues. CDR1 SGHTA and CDR2 FQGNSA come from the germline V gene. Between the trimmed V and J ends, which lost 5 bases and 6 bases, there was a span of 14 bases. This chain's CDR3 is CASSPAWAGQPQHF. CDR3 nucleotides: TGTGCCAGCAGCCCAGCCTGGGCAGGTCAGCCCCAGCATTTT.

This clonotype was seen a handful of times. CDR3 in DNA: TGTGCCAGCAGCTCGAGTGACAGTGCCTTCTCCTACGAGCAGTACTTC. It is translated as CASSSSDSAFSYEQYF. This chain uses TRBV7-9 with TRBJ2-7, with D possibly matching TRBD1 (5 bases). V was cut by 4 bases and J by 0 bases, with 16 bases left in between. There are 16 residues in the CDR3. Germline loops: CDR1 SEHNR, CDR2 FQNEAQ (reference sequence).

The CDR3 region is CASSLVGGPAGDFGEQFF. In nucleotides, the CDR3 is TGTGCCAGCAGCTTAGTAGGTGGACCAGCGGGAGATTTCGGTGAGCAGTTCTTC. The genes are TRBV11-1 and TRBJ2-1; 8 bases fit TRBD2. Germline lookup yields CDR1 SGHAT and CDR2 FQDESV (reference sequence). There are 18 residues in the CDR3. The V segment lost 1 base and the J segment 9 bases; nucleotides outside the gene matches: 17. The full variable domain, with the rest looked up from reference TRBV11-1 and TRBJ2-1, is EAEVAQSPRYKITEKSQAVAFWCDPISGHATLYWYRQILGQGPELLVQFQDESVVDDSQLPKDRFSAERLKGVDSTLKIQPAELGDSAMYLCASSLVGGPAGDFGEQFFGPGTRLTVL.

This clonotype was seen a few times. V and J are TRBV20-1 and TRBJ2-3; 9 nucleotides line up with TRBD2. V gave up 5 bases and J gave up 7 bases; unmatched junction bases: 13. CDR1 and CDR2 (germline): DFQATT, SNEGSKA (reference sequence). There are 15 residues in the CDR3. The CDR3 nucleotides read TGCAGTGCTTTCCGTAGCGGGGGAGCTGGAAATACGCAGTATTTT. It encodes CSAFRSGGAGNTQYF.

This clonotype was counted only a few times. The rearrangement links TRBV15 to TRBJ2-2; D not certain. Trimming took off 2 bases at V and 3 bases at J, with 13 bases between the two ends. CDR3 length: 16 amino acids. The germline gives CDR1 LNHNV, CDR2 YYDKDF (reference sequence). The CDR3 sequence is CATSRPPRVDTGELFF. The DNA for the CDR3 is TGTGCCACCAGCAGACCCCCAAGGGTCGACACCGGGGAGCTGTTTTTT. The full variable domain, rest sourced from reference TRBV15 and TRBJ2-2, is DAMVIQNPRYQVTQFGKPVTLSCSQTLNHNVMYWYQQKSSQAPKLLFHYYDKDFNNEADTPDNFQSRRPNTSFCFLDIRSPGLGDTAMYLCATSRPPRVDTGELFFGEGSRLTVL.

This clonotype appeared a single time. V and J are TRBV24-1 and TRBJ2-3, with a tentative D call TRBD2 (6 bases). V was shortened by 4 bases and J by 0 bases, with 19 bases between the two germline ends. This CDR3 is 18 amino acids long. Germline V lookup: CDR1 KGHDR, CDR2 SFDVKD. The CDR3 coding sequence is TGTGCCACCAGTGACCCCAAGACGGCAGGGAGGAGCACAGATACGCAGTATTTT. It specifies CATSDPKTAGRSTDTQYF.

CDR3 loop: CASSPGLAGGFTTDTQYF. The CDR3, as DNA: TGTGCCAGCAGTCCGGGACTAGCGGGAGGATTCACGACAGATACGCAGTATTTT. The V call is TRBV12-3 or TRBV12-4, the J call TRBJ2-3, with 15 bases fitting TRBD2. The CDR3 has 18 amino acids. Trimming took 5 bases from V and 3 from J; bases not matched to a gene: 9.

The chain recombines TRBV5-1 with TRBJ2-3; perhaps TRBD1 as D (6 bases). V lost 3 bases and J lost 5, with 19 bases in between. The germline V gene has CDR1 SGHRS and CDR2 YFSETQ. CDR3 size: 16 residues. DNA of the CDR3: TGCGCCAGCAGCTCGGACAGCCCGTTCCGCAGAGATACGCAGTATTTT. Encoded protein: CASSSDSPFRRDTQYF.

The chain uses TRBV20-1 and TRBJ2-3; 9 bases line up with TRBD2. CDR1 and CDR2 (germline): DFQATT, SNEGSKA (reference sequence). V shed 4 bases, J shed 6 bases, and the junction held 14 bases outside the gene matches. This CDR3 has 16 residues. As DNA, the CDR3 is TGCAGTGCTACCCATCCCCGGGCTAGCGGGACTGATACGCAGTATTTT. Protein sequence: CSATHPRASGTDTQYF.

This clonotype was seen a handful of times. V gene TRBV29-1 combines with J gene TRBJ2-1, with D perhaps TRBD1 or TRBD2 (5 bases each). This CDR3 contains 14 residues. The V gene's germline CDR1 is SQVTM and CDR2 ANQGSEA. V gave up 5 bases and J gave up 6 bases, with 17 bases separating them. The CDR3 loop reads CSVPGTVFANEQFF. The CDR3 bases are TGCAGCGTTCCTGGGACGGTATTCGCCAATGAGCAGTTCTTC.

This sequence joins TRBV12-3 or TRBV12-4 and TRBJ2-5, with a tentative D call TRBD1 (5 bases). The CDR3 length is 15 residues. Trimming pared 1 base from V and 6 bases from J, leaving 15 bases between. The DNA for the CDR3 is TGTGCCAGCAGTTTAGAGGGCAGGGTGGGAAAGACCCAGTACTTC. Translated, it gives CASSLEGRVGKTQYF.

The chain carries TRBV29-1 and TRBJ2-1; 11 bases line up with TRBD1. CDR1 and CDR2 from the germline V gene are SQVTM and ANQGSEA. This CDR3 region has 14 residues. After removal of 6 bases from V and 2 bases from J, the junction contained 3 bases not matched to a gene. CDR3 bases: TGCAGCGTCCGGACAGGGGGCCCCTACAATGAGCAGTTCTTC. As protein: CSVRTGGPYNEQFF.

The rearrangement links TRBV20-1 to TRBJ2-3, with D unclear. V was clipped by 4 bases and J by 3 bases, with 14 bases between them. CDR3 size: 14 residues. The germline V gene has CDR1 DFQATT and CDR2 SNEGSKA (reference sequence). In DNA, the CDR3 is TGCAGTGCTATCCCCGCAGAGAGGACAGATACGCAGTATTTT. Translated, it gives CSAIPAERTDTQYF.

A few counts support this clonotype. The V gene is TRBV6-5, the J gene TRBJ1-2; TRBD1 matches 10 bases. The germline CDR1 and CDR2 sequences are MNHEY and SVGAGI. V lost 4 bases, J lost 5 bases, and 7 bases stayed unmatched. This CDR3 spans 15 amino acids. This CDR3 is CASSSVDRGVYGYTF. Here the CDR3 DNA reads TGTGCCAGCAGTTCCGTGGACAGGGGGGTTTATGGCTACACCTTC.

J is TRBJ2-3 and V is TRBV29-1; no clear D gene. Germline V gene sequence: CDR1 SQVTM, CDR2 ANQGSEA. This CDR3 is 13 amino acids long. Trimming stripped 7 bases from V and 2 bases from J, with 13 bases between. This chain's CDR3 is CSAGVGFTDTQYF. CDR3 coding DNA: TGCAGCGCCGGCGTAGGTTTCACAGATACGCAGTATTTT.

V usage is TRBV3-1 and J usage is TRBJ1-6; no clear D. This CDR3 region has 15 residues. Per the germline V gene, CDR1 is LGHDT and CDR2 is YNNKEL (reference sequence). V lost 5 bases, J lost 6 bases, and 14 bases lay in between. The CDR3 protein is CASSTPRSSNSPLHF. DNA of the CDR3: TGTGCCAGCAGCACCCCCCGCAGCAGTAATTCACCCCTCCACTTT.

The chain uses TRBV7-6 and TRBJ2-7, with 9 bases identical to TRBD1. The CDR3 has 16 residues. CDR1 and CDR2 (germline): SGHVS, FNYEAQ. V lost 1 base, J lost 6 bases, and 10 bases stayed unmatched. CDR3 sequence (DNA): TGTGCCAGCAGCTTAGAGACTGGACAGGGGAGTGGCGAGCAGTACTTC. It codes for CASSLETGQGSGEQYF.

This clonotype came up a few times. This rearrangement joins TRBV7-7 to TRBJ2-1, with 7 bases fitting TRBD2. Germline-derived CDR1 and CDR2 are SSHAT and FNYEAQ (reference sequence). V trimming: 5 bases; J trimming: 10 bases; junction bases outside the gene matches: 11. The CDR3 sequence is 14 residues long. The CDR3 sequence: CASSPDGGIGEQFF. CDR3 DNA: TGTGCCAGCAGCCCCGACGGGGGGATCGGAGAGCAGTTCTTC. Supplemented by reference TRBV7-7 and TRBJ2-1, the full variable domain reads GAGVSQSPRYKVTKRGQDVTLRCDPISSHATLYWYQQALGQGPEFLTYFNYEAQPDKSGLPSDRFSAERPEGSISTLTIQRTEQRDSAMYRCASSPDGGIGEQFFGPGTRLTVL.

The chain recombines TRBV20-1 with TRBJ2-2; 10 bases align to TRBD2. This CDR3 has 17 amino acids. In germline, CDR1 is DFQATT, CDR2 SNEGSKA (reference sequence). V shed 3 bases, J shed 5 bases, and the junction held 12 bases outside the gene matches. The CDR3 is CSARRRLLAGRTGELFF. The CDR3 DNA is TGCAGTGCTAGGAGAAGACTACTAGCGGGACGGACCGGGGAGCTGTTTTTT.

In this sample, this clonotype turned up a few times. This chain joins TRBV25-1 and TRBJ2-1, with a weak D call TRBD1 (6 bases). The CDR3 loop spans 14 amino acids. CDR1 MGHDK and CDR2 SYGVNS come from the germline V gene. V dropped 1 base and J dropped 7 bases, with 11 bases sitting between them. The CDR3 DNA follows: TGTGCCAGCAGTGAATCCGCCAGGGGAAATGAGCAGTTCTTC. Amino acid sequence: CASSESARGNEQFF.

This clonotype was seen only once. The V gene is TRBV12-3 or TRBV12-4, the J gene TRBJ1-3, with a weak D call TRBD1 (6 bases). The CDR3 length is 16 residues. The V gene lost 1 base and the J gene lost 2 bases, with 12 bases spanning the gap. The CDR3 bases are TGTGCCAGCAGTTTAGGGGGGCCTGGTACTGGAAACACCATATATTTT. Amino acids: CASSLGGPGTGNTIYF.

The sample holds a few counts of this clonotype. At one boundary the junction diverges from the germline segment, which might be a read error. The rearrangement uses TRBV29-1 and TRBJ1-1, with no clear D. This CDR3 comprises 11 residues. Germline V gene sequence: CDR1 SQVTM, CDR2 ANQGSEA. In DNA form, the CDR3 reads TGCAGCGTAGAAGGCAGCCGAGAAGCTTTCTTT. Translated: CSVEGSREAFF.

Notes on this clonotype: The junction departs from germline at one end; a sequencing error may be responsible. V gene TRBV6-2 or TRBV6-3 combines with J gene TRBJ2-1, with D perhaps matching TRBD1 (6 bases). The CDR3 is 15 amino acids. CDR1 is MNHEY, CDR2 SVGEGT, per germline. The DNA of the CDR3 is TGTGCCAGCAGCCAGGGGCGGAGCTGGGTACGTGAGCAGTCCTTC. Its translation is CASSQGRSWVREQSF.

This clonotype occurred many times. The chain couples TRBV12-3 or TRBV12-4 to TRBJ2-7; the D gene is possibly TRBD1 (6 bases). The CDR3 loop spans 15 amino acids. V lost 5 bases and J lost 2, with 16 bases in between. The CDR3 reads CASSPRTASAYEQYF. Here the CDR3 DNA reads TGTGCCAGCAGTCCACGGACAGCCAGTGCCTACGAGCAGTACTTC.

V usage is TRBV3-1 and J usage is TRBJ2-5, with a tentative D call TRBD2 (5 bases). Germline V gives CDR1 LGHDT, CDR2 YNNKEL (reference sequence). The CDR3 extends over 11 amino acids. V dropped 8 bases and J dropped 10 bases, with 14 bases sitting between them. The CDR3 DNA follows: TGTGCCAGCCGTAGGACGGAGGTCCAGTACTTC. Translation: CASRRTEVQYF.